A selection of T cell receptor beta chains follows, all from one sample in a study of T-cell reconstitution after alpha-beta-depleted transplantation in children. One entry per CDR3 protein, called by TCRdb with MiXCR from the PCR reads. The sample holds almost 500,000 distinct CDR3 sequences; approximately 12% are singletons and the top ten take around 6%. Sequenced here: PBMCs from the stem cell graft donor, sampled from the stem cell graft. The origin of the receptors is a human donor who donated a stem cell graft to a child with combined immunodeficiency. Each CDR3 is given without its conserved first and last residue. Size values are once, few and many counts, or a class for expanded clones, and some rows have none.

many,TRBV20-1,SAFDRPPKWTQY
many,TRBV9,ASSATNTGELF
many,TRBV7-9,ASSLAGLAGDEQY
.,TRBV20-1,SARDIGGANEKLF
.,TRBV27,ASSLKSQGFYQQY
.,TRBV6-1,ASSGLRGPDTQY
few,TRBV4-2,ASSQAARTEYEQY
few,TRBV7-9,ASSLGTSADETQY
few,TRBV20-1,SARDPRLAGGFVTDTQY
.,TRBV7-2,ASSSSAGASYEQY
many,TRBV7-3,ASSTTSGRGTTQY
.,TRBV27,ASSLFAYNEQF
few,TRBV4-2,ASSRPGDRSNEQF
.,TRBV30,AWSVTGPAYSNQPQH
.,TRBV12-3/TRBV12-4,ASLPTGTGFTGELF
.,TRBV14,ASSQGVGFTKQY
.,TRBV11-2,ASSLGTSGGHEQY
many,TRBV28,ASSLTGNEQY
.,TRBV10-3,AISESGTRDSYEQY
.,TRBV27,ASSIHKIGGDTQY
.,TRBV6-4,ASSLTPGSNQPQH
few,TRBV9,ASSYSPSDSYEQY
.,TRBV4-1,ASSQNPGNTDTQY
.,TRBV20-1,SAQLVGTEAF
few,TRBV5-1,ASSSGTGEVAYEQY
.,TRBV7-2,ASSLAWGLVGADTQY
few,TRBV30,AWAGGLYNEQF
few,TRBV4-2,ASSQVGVDRGNSKSPLH
many,TRBV12-3/TRBV12-4,ASSLYRGGPAEAF
.,TRBV9,ASSAIPRAGLYNEQF
few,TRBV12-3/TRBV12-4,ASTPEASAYEQY
many,TRBV20-1,SARAVPFSQGARSEQF
.,TRBV15,ATSRLGGGFQETQY